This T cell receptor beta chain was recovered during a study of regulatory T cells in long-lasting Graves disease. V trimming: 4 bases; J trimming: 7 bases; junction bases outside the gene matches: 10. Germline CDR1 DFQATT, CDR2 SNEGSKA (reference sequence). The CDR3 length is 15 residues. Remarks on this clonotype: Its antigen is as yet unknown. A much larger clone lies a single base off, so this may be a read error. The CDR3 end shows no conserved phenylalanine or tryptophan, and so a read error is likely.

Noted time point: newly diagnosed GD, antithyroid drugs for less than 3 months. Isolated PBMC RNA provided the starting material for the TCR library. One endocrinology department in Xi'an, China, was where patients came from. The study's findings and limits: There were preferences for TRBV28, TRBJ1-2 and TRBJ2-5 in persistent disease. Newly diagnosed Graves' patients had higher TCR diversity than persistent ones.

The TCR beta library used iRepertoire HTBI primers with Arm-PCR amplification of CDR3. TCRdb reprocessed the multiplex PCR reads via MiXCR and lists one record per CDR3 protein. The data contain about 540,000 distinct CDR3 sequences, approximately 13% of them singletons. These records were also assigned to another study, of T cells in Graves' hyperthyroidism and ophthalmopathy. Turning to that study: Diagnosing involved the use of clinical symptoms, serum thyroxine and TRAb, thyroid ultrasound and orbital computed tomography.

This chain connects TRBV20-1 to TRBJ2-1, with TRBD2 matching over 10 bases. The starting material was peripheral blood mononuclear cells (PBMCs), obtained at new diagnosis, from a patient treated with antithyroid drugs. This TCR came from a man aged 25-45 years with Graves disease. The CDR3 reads CSATKASGSSNEQFL. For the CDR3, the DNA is TGCAGTGCTACCAAGGCTAGCGGGAGTTCGAATGAGCAGTTCCTC.